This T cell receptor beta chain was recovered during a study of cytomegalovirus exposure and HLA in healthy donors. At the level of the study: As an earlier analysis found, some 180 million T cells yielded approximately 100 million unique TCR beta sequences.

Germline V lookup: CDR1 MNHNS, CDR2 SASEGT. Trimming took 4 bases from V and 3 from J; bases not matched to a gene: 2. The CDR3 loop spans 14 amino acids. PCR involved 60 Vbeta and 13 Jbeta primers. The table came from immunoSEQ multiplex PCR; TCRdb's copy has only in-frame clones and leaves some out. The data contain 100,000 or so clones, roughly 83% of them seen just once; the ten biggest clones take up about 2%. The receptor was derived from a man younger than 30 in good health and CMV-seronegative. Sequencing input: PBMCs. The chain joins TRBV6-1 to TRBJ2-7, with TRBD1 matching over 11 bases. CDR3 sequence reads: CASSAGTGGYEQYF. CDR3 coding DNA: TGTGCCAGCAGTGCCGGGACAGGGGGCTACGAGCAGTACTTC.